This T cell receptor beta chain was sequenced during a study of blood T cell repertoires in COVID-19. Whole-study context: Samples of COVID-19 (acute and convalescent) were obtained from the United States, Italy and Spain. PBMCs, B-cell-depleted T cells, or T cells were the source of the cDNA or gDNA that made up the material.

All enrollees were about 18 to 89 years old and from 25 or so US areas. In the study's own analysis: Amplification of reference gene primers provided the estimated nucleated cell counts. Profiling relied on immunoSEQ multiplex PCR, and the TCRdb table lists in-frame clones only, not all of them. Clonal size and the V and J genes are those of that table, whereas D and trimming came from the DNA. The data hold roughly 400,000 clones, with nearly 90% observed a single time. Germline CDR1 and CDR2: LGHNA and YNFKEQ. The CDR3 has 21 residues. V shed 4 bases and J 0 bases; nucleotides not matched to a gene: 19.

Sequencing was performed on PBMCs or T cells enriched from blood (not recorded which). The rearrangement joins TRBV4-2 to TRBJ2-3, with 10 positions matching TRBD2. The sequence was collected from a woman in her 40s with acute COVID-19. CDR3 sequence (DNA): TGTGCCAGCAGCCTCGACCTAGGGGAAGGAGTGACTAGCGGGAGCACAGATACGCAGTATTTT. It yields the protein CASSLDLGEGVTSGSTDTQYF.